This T cell receptor (beta chain) was observed in a study of pediatric ulcerative colitis. Study results and limitations: Ulcerative colitis patients shared more blood-rectal clones than controls. Blood samples from a couple of patients yielded substantially fewer templates and were excluded from blood-rectal overlap analysis.

The survey-level immunoSEQ assay was used. Profiling relied on immunoSEQ multiplex PCR, and the TCRdb table lists in-frame clones only, not all of them. The sample includes approximately 40,000 clones, about 75% of them seen just once. Regarding this clone: What it recognizes is unknown.

One to two pinch biopsies were taken from the rectum during colonoscopy. Sequences were obtained from gut tissue. The receptor's source is a boy under 18 with severe ulcerative colitis.

The DNA of the CDR3 is TGTGCCAGCAGGCGAGGGGGGAAAGGTGAAAAACTGTTTTTT. Its translation: CASRRGGKGEKLFF. The chain has TRBV5-6 and TRBJ1-4; D is perhaps TRBD1 (6 bases). V dropped 5 bases and J dropped 7 bases, with 15 bases sitting between them. CDR1 and CDR2 from the germline V gene are SGHDT and YYEEEE. CDR3 length: 14 amino acids.